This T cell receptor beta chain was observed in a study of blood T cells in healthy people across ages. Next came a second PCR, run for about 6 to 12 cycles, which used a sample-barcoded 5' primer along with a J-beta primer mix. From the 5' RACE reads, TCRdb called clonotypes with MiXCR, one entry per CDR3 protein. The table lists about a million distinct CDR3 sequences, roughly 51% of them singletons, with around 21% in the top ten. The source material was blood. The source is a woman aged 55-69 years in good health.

The DNA for the CDR3 is TGTGCCAGCCGCCCTGGCAGCCCCAGGGACTATGGCTACACCTTC. It translates to CASRPGSPRDYGYTF. The chain uses TRBV28 and TRBJ1-2; maybe TRBD1 (5 bases). The CDR3 has 15 residues. CDR1 and CDR2 (germline): MDHEN, SYDVKM. Trimming left V 8 bases short and J 3 bases short, with 19 bases between.